Listed below are T cell receptor beta chains from one sample, sequenced in a study of T cell repertoires in cytomegalovirus infection. TCRdb reanalysed the reads using MiXCR and keeps one entry per CDR3 protein. The sample comprises roughly 110,000 distinct CDR3 sequences, about 9.4% of which are singletons, and 30% to 40% rests with the top ten. These TCRs are of unknown antigen specificity. The sequencing sample was made of PBMCs, sequenced either directly or after in vitro stimulation (not recorded which). The source of these receptors is a human donor in good health (CMV status not recorded). Some clones in this sample may be carry-over from other donors' samples. Both conserved end residues are part of each CDR3. The order of the fields is clone size, D gene, V gene, CDR3 length, J gene, CDR3 protein, CDR3 DNA. D genes are given only for firm matches. The size of a clone is reported for some rows only, either as once, few or many, or as a class for expanded clones.

clone size: many; D gene: .; V gene: TRBV6-1; CDR3 length: 14; J gene: TRBJ2-3; CDR3 protein: CASSQRTSTDTQYF; CDR3 DNA: TGTGCCAGCAGTCAACGGACCAGCACAGATACGCAGTATTTT
clone size: many; D gene: .; V gene: TRBV7-2; CDR3 length: 15; J gene: TRBJ2-3; CDR3 protein: CASSLAGSGTDTQYF; CDR3 DNA: TGTGCCAGCAGCTTAGCCGGGAGTGGGACAGATACGCAGTATTTT
clone size: many; D gene: TRBD2; V gene: TRBV7-2; CDR3 length: 18; J gene: TRBJ2-5; CDR3 protein: CASSFGGSGVWFQETQYF; CDR3 DNA: TGTGCCAGCAGCTTCGGGGGGAGTGGCGTCTGGTTCCAAGAGACCCAGTACTTC
clone size: few; D gene: .; V gene: TRBV20-1; CDR3 length: 12; J gene: TRBJ2-2; CDR3 protein: CSVLTRAGELFF; CDR3 DNA: TGCAGCGTCCTCACCAGGGCCGGGGAGCTGTTTTTT
clone size: many; D gene: .; V gene: TRBV20-1; CDR3 length: 12; J gene: TRBJ2-5; CDR3 protein: CSASKYQETQYF; CDR3 DNA: TGCAGTGCTTCTAAGTACCAAGAGACCCAGTACTTC
clone size: few; D gene: .; V gene: TRBV11-2; CDR3 length: 16; J gene: TRBJ2-7; CDR3 protein: CASSQWTGVLVYEQYF; CDR3 DNA: TGTGCCAGCAGCCAATGGACTGGGGTTTTAGTCTACGAGCAGTACTTC
clone size: many; D gene: .; V gene: TRBV7-2; CDR3 length: 14; J gene: TRBJ2-3; CDR3 protein: CASRRRPGTDTQYF; CDR3 DNA: TGTGCCAGCAGAAGAAGGCCAGGCACAGATACGCAGTATTTT
clone size: many; D gene: .; V gene: TRBV4-3; CDR3 length: 16; J gene: TRBJ1-4; CDR3 protein: CASSQAAGAANEKLFF; CDR3 DNA: TGCGCCAGCAGCCAAGCGGCGGGGGCAGCTAATGAAAAACTGTTTTTT
clone size: many; D gene: TRBD1; V gene: TRBV7-2; CDR3 length: 14; J gene: TRBJ1-1; CDR3 protein: CASSSGTGPPLAFF; CDR3 DNA: TGTGCCAGCAGCTCGGGGACAGGCCCCCCGCTAGCTTTCTTT
clone size: many; D gene: TRBD2; V gene: TRBV7-6; CDR3 length: 15; J gene: TRBJ2-3; CDR3 protein: CASSFAGVSSDTQYF; CDR3 DNA: TGTGCCAGCAGCTTTGCGGGAGTAAGTTCAGATACGCAGTATTTT
clone size: many; D gene: .; V gene: TRBV5-6; CDR3 length: 15; J gene: TRBJ1-2; CDR3 protein: CASSPDSRTSYGYTF; CDR3 DNA: TGTGCCAGCAGCCCAGACAGCCGGACGTCCTATGGCTACACCTTC
clone size: few; D gene: .; V gene: TRBV20-1; CDR3 length: 13; J gene: TRBJ1-1; CDR3 protein: CSAIRNMNTEAFF; CDR3 DNA: TGCAGTGCTATAAGGAACATGAACACTGAAGCTTTCTTT
clone size: few; D gene: .; V gene: TRBV12-3/TRBV12-4; CDR3 length: 14; J gene: TRBJ1-5; CDR3 protein: CASSLEGVEQPQHF; CDR3 DNA: TGTGCCAGCAGTTTGGAGGGAGTCGAGCAGCCCCAGCATTTT
clone size: many; D gene: .; V gene: TRBV7-2; CDR3 length: 14; J gene: TRBJ2-7; CDR3 protein: CASLSRSSSYEQYF; CDR3 DNA: TGTGCCTCCCTTAGCCGATCCAGCTCCTACGAGCAGTACTTC
clone size: few; D gene: .; V gene: TRBV6-1; CDR3 length: 13; J gene: TRBJ1-5; CDR3 protein: CASMMQGSQPQHF; CDR3 DNA: TGTGCCAGCATGATGCAGGGGTCTCAGCCCCAGCATTTT
clone size: few; D gene: .; V gene: TRBV25-1; CDR3 length: 17; J gene: TRBJ2-6; CDR3 protein: CASSSLDGVQRANVLTF; CDR3 DNA: TGTGCCAGCAGTTCCCTGGACGGCGTTCAACGGGCCAACGTCCTGACTTTC
clone size: many; D gene: .; V gene: TRBV7-6; CDR3 length: 12; J gene: TRBJ2-7; CDR3 protein: CASSQRSYEQYF; CDR3 DNA: TGTGCCAGCAGCCAAAGGAGTTACGAGCAGTACTTC
clone size: .; D gene: .; V gene: TRBV12-3/TRBV12-4; CDR3 length: 12; J gene: TRBJ1-5; CDR3 protein: CASGAPRQPQHF; CDR3 DNA: TGTGCCAGCGGGGCGCCCCGGCAGCCCCAGCATTTT
clone size: many; D gene: .; V gene: TRBV7-2; CDR3 length: 11; J gene: TRBJ2-1; CDR3 protein: CASSRKDEQFF; CDR3 DNA: TGTGCCAGCAGCCGTAAGGATGAGCAGTTCTTC
clone size: many; D gene: .; V gene: TRBV28; CDR3 length: 17; J gene: TRBJ2-5; CDR3 protein: CASSPNPGTSSGETQYF; CDR3 DNA: TGTGCCAGCAGTCCTAACCCCGGGACTTCCTCCGGTGAGACCCAGTACTTC
clone size: medium-sized; D gene: TRBD1; V gene: TRBV7-2; CDR3 length: 16; J gene: TRBJ2-3; CDR3 protein: CASSARQGGSTDTQYF; CDR3 DNA: TGTGCCAGCAGCGCTCGACAGGGGGGGAGCACAGATACGCAGTATTTT
clone size: few; D gene: TRBD1; V gene: TRBV19; CDR3 length: 15; J gene: TRBJ1-3; CDR3 protein: CASSVGGTAGNTIYF; CDR3 DNA: TGTGCCAGTAGTGTTGGCGGGACAGCTGGAAACACCATATATTTT
clone size: .; D gene: .; V gene: TRBV10-2; CDR3 length: 11; J gene: TRBJ2-1; CDR3 protein: CASSTLREQFF; CDR3 DNA: TGCGCCAGCAGTACGTTGAGAGAGCAGTTCTTC
clone size: many; D gene: TRBD1; V gene: TRBV12-3/TRBV12-4; CDR3 length: 14; J gene: TRBJ1-6; CDR3 protein: CASSRRQGRSPLHF; CDR3 DNA: TGTGCCAGCAGCCGGAGACAGGGTCGTTCACCCCTCCACTTT
clone size: few; D gene: TRBD2; V gene: TRBV6-2/TRBV6-3; CDR3 length: 17; J gene: TRBJ2-1; CDR3 protein: CASSLILAGGVNNEQFF; CDR3 DNA: TGTGCCAGCAGCCTGATTTTAGCGGGAGGAGTGAACAATGAGCAGTTCTTC
clone size: many; D gene: TRBD1; V gene: TRBV6-6; CDR3 length: 17; J gene: TRBJ1-1; CDR3 protein: CASSYSRDRGRYTEAFF; CDR3 DNA: TGTGCCAGCAGTTACTCCCGGGACAGGGGCCGTTACACTGAAGCTTTCTTT
clone size: many; D gene: .; V gene: TRBV5-6; CDR3 length: 15; J gene: TRBJ2-5; CDR3 protein: CASSLLGRGVETQYF; CDR3 DNA: TGTGCCAGCAGCTTGCTAGGCAGGGGAGTCGAGACCCAGTACTTC
clone size: .; D gene: .; V gene: TRBV19; CDR3 length: 14; J gene: TRBJ1-1; CDR3 protein: CASSNSGVSTEAFF; CDR3 DNA: TGTGCCAGTAGTAATTCGGGAGTGAGCACTGAAGCTTTCTTT
clone size: many; D gene: TRBD1; V gene: TRBV9; CDR3 length: 16; J gene: TRBJ2-1; CDR3 protein: CASSFFVTGRANEQFF; CDR3 DNA: TGTGCCAGCAGCTTCTTTGTGACAGGGCGAGCCAATGAGCAGTTCTTC
clone size: medium-sized; D gene: .; V gene: TRBV7-2; CDR3 length: 15; J gene: TRBJ1-4; CDR3 protein: CATKKTGGGGEKLFF; CDR3 DNA: TGTGCCACCAAAAAGACGGGGGGCGGGGGTGAAAAACTGTTTTTT
clone size: .; D gene: .; V gene: TRBV30; CDR3 length: 14; J gene: TRBJ2-1; CDR3 protein: CAWSVRGSYNEQFF; CDR3 DNA: TGTGCCTGGAGTGTACGAGGATCCTACAATGAGCAGTTCTTC
clone size: few; D gene: .; V gene: TRBV5-8; CDR3 length: 14; J gene: TRBJ2-5; CDR3 protein: CASSQGQLQETQYF; CDR3 DNA: TGTGCCAGCAGCCAAGGACAGCTACAAGAGACCCAGTACTTC
clone size: .; D gene: .; V gene: TRBV20-1; CDR3 length: 14; J gene: TRBJ2-3; CDR3 protein: CSARLEAVGDTQYF; CDR3 DNA: TGCAGTGCCCGTCTAGAAGCCGTTGGAGATACGCAGTATTTT
clone size: few; D gene: TRBD2; V gene: TRBV12-3/TRBV12-4; CDR3 length: 16; J gene: TRBJ2-3; CDR3 protein: CASSQRTSGATDTQYF; CDR3 DNA: TGTGCCAGCAGCCAAAGGACTAGCGGGGCCACAGATACGCAGTATTTT
clone size: many; D gene: TRBD2; V gene: TRBV7-2; CDR3 length: 15; J gene: TRBJ2-1; CDR3 protein: CASSSTTGGFRDKFF; CDR3 DNA: TGTGCCAGCAGCTCCACGACCGGGGGGTTTCGGGATAAGTTCTTC
clone size: .; D gene: .; V gene: TRBV29-1; CDR3 length: 14; J gene: TRBJ2-7; CDR3 protein: CSVFQTGVPHEQYF; CDR3 DNA: TGCAGCGTTTTCCAAACCGGCGTCCCGCACGAGCAGTACTTC
clone size: few; D gene: TRBD2; V gene: TRBV11-2; CDR3 length: 20; J gene: TRBJ2-3; CDR3 protein: CASSPRGGVSYPDTTDTQYF; CDR3 DNA: TGTGCCAGCAGCCCCCGGGGGGGTGTCTCTTACCCCGACACCACAGATACGCAGTATTTT
clone size: many; D gene: TRBD2; V gene: TRBV28; CDR3 length: 16; J gene: TRBJ2-1; CDR3 protein: CASSRSTSGTYNEQFF; CDR3 DNA: TGTGCCAGCAGTCGGTCTACTAGCGGAACTTACAATGAGCAGTTCTTC
clone size: many; D gene: .; V gene: TRBV12-3/TRBV12-4; CDR3 length: 15; J gene: TRBJ2-1; CDR3 protein: CASTKKARSYNEQFF; CDR3 DNA: TGTGCCAGCACCAAGAAAGCGCGTAGTTACAATGAGCAGTTCTTC
clone size: many; D gene: .; V gene: TRBV7-2; CDR3 length: 14; J gene: TRBJ1-2; CDR3 protein: CASSLALSGYGYTF; CDR3 DNA: TGTGCCAGCAGCTTAGCGCTGTCAGGGTATGGCTACACCTTC
clone size: .; D gene: .; V gene: TRBV24-1; CDR3 length: 13; J gene: TRBJ2-1; CDR3 protein: CATSDWLANEQFF; CDR3 DNA: TGTGCCACCAGTGATTGGCTAGCAAATGAGCAGTTCTTC
clone size: .; D gene: TRBD1; V gene: TRBV7-2; CDR3 length: 14; J gene: TRBJ1-5; CDR3 protein: CASSFDRGNQPQHF; CDR3 DNA: TGTGCCAGCAGCTTCGACAGGGGCAATCAGCCCCAGCATTTT
clone size: few; D gene: TRBD2; V gene: TRBV19; CDR3 length: 17; J gene: TRBJ2-2; CDR3 protein: CASNPLGLAGNTGELFF; CDR3 DNA: TGTGCCAGTAACCCCTTGGGACTAGCGGGGAACACCGGGGAGCTGTTTTTT
clone size: many; D gene: TRBD2; V gene: TRBV11-2; CDR3 length: 15; J gene: TRBJ2-1; CDR3 protein: CASSPLAGGQNEQFF; CDR3 DNA: TGTGCCAGCAGCCCCTTAGCGGGAGGGCAAAATGAGCAGTTCTTC
clone size: few; D gene: .; V gene: TRBV20-1; CDR3 length: 14; J gene: TRBJ1-5; CDR3 protein: CSAYTGSRDQPQHF; CDR3 DNA: TGCAGTGCTTACACAGGGAGTAGGGATCAGCCCCAGCATTTT
clone size: many; D gene: TRBD1; V gene: TRBV7-2; CDR3 length: 16; J gene: TRBJ1-1; CDR3 protein: CASSLAGQGFNTEAFF; CDR3 DNA: TGTGCCAGCAGCTTAGCAGGACAGGGGTTCAACACTGAAGCTTTCTTT
clone size: few; D gene: .; V gene: TRBV10-3; CDR3 length: 13; J gene: TRBJ1-1; CDR3 protein: CAISGGRNTEAFF; CDR3 DNA: TGTGCCATCAGTGGTGGACGGAACACTGAAGCTTTCTTT
clone size: many; D gene: .; V gene: TRBV7-2; CDR3 length: 14; J gene: TRBJ2-1; CDR3 protein: CASSLVSHEGEQFF; CDR3 DNA: TGTGCCAGCAGCTTGGTATCCCACGAGGGCGAGCAGTTCTTC
clone size: few; D gene: .; V gene: TRBV19; CDR3 length: 14; J gene: TRBJ2-7; CDR3 protein: CASSTTLAAYEQYF; CDR3 DNA: TGTGCCAGTAGTACGACACTAGCAGCCTACGAGCAGTACTTC
clone size: .; D gene: .; V gene: TRBV28; CDR3 length: 12; J gene: TRBJ1-6; CDR3 protein: CASSFIHSPLHF; CDR3 DNA: TGTGCCAGCAGTTTTATCCATTCACCCCTCCACTTT
clone size: .; D gene: .; V gene: TRBV6-2/TRBV6-3; CDR3 length: 13; J gene: TRBJ2-3; CDR3 protein: CASSFQSTDTQYF; CDR3 DNA: TGTGCCAGCAGTTTTCAGTCAACAGATACGCAGTATTTT